A selection of T cell receptor beta chains follows, all from one sample in a study of cytomegalovirus exposure and HLA in healthy donors. Clones were read by immunoSEQ multiplex PCR, and TCRdb kept only the in-frame ones, dropping some. The data show 220,000 or so clones, 82% seen once. The sequencing input was PBMCs. These receptors were collected from a middle-aged woman in good health and CMV-seronegative. CDR3s include the opening cysteine and the closing phenylalanine or tryptophan. Each record gives: clone size, J gene, V gene, D gene, CDR3 DNA, CDR3 protein. The D gene is left open where the match is weak. Expanded clones get a size class; other rows say once, few or many, or leave the size out.

NA TRBJ1-2 TRBV6-5 TRBD1 TGTGCCAGCACCAAGGGGGCGGGTAACTATGGCTACACCTTC CASTKGAGNYGYTF
NA TRBJ2-1 TRBV29-1 NA TGCAGCGCCCGGGACTTGAGGGATGAGCAGTTCTTC CSARDLRDEQFF
NA TRBJ2-2 TRBV6-5 TRBD1 TGTGCCAGCACCCAGGACAGGGGTCACACCGGGGAGCTGTTTTTT CASTQDRGHTGELFF
NA TRBJ2-1 TRBV4-2 TRBD1 TGTGCCAGCAGCCCAGGGTTGGGCGGCGGGACAGGGCCCGGCGATGAGCAGTTCTTC CASSPGLGGGTGPGDEQFF
NA TRBJ2-7 TRBV19 NA TGTGCCAGTAATCTGTGGGGACAAGAGCAGTACTTC CASNLWGQEQYF
NA TRBJ2-5 TRBV7-9 NA TGTTCCAGCAGCTCCACTAATTGGTGGGAGAAAGAGACCCAGTACTTC CSSSSTNWWEKETQYF
NA TRBJ2-6 TRBV7-3 TRBD2 TGTGCCAGCAGCTTTCGCCGCGGGAGCCCTCTTAGCTCTGGGGCCAACGTCCTGACTTTC CASSFRRGSPLSSGANVLTF
NA TRBJ2-5 TRBV9 TRBD1 TGTGCCAGCAGCGTAGAGGCAGGGGGAGAGACCCAGTACTTC CASSVEAGGETQYF
NA TRBJ2-6 TRBV5-1 NA TGCGCCAGCAGCTTGGGAGGGGGTTACTCTGGGGCCAACGTCCTGACTTTC CASSLGGGYSGANVLTF
NA TRBJ2-7 TRBV28 TRBD2 TGTGCCAGCATAACTAGCGGGAGGAGCGAGCAGTACTTC CASITSGRSEQYF
once TRBJ2-7 TRBV11-2 NA TGTGCCAGCAGCTCAACTAGGAACGAGCAGTACTTC CASSSTRNEQYF
NA TRBJ2-6 TRBV28 TRBD1 TGTGCCAGCAGTTTCTTGCGGGACAGGGAAGCTGGGGCCAACGTCCTGACTTTC CASSFLRDREAGANVLTF
NA TRBJ1-4 TRBV30 NA TGTGCCTGGAAGCTCAGGGTTTATGAAAAACTGTTTTTT CAWKLRVYEKLFF
NA TRBJ2-3 TRBV29-1 TRBD2 TGCAGCGCACCGGGGGGAATGGCAGATACGCAGTATTTT CSAPGGMADTQYF
NA TRBJ2-1 TRBV6-5 TRBD1 TGTGCCAGCAGAGGGGCCGGGACAGGGGACAATGAGCAGTTCTTC CASRGAGTGDNEQFF